Sequencing of this T cell receptor (beta chain) was carried out in a study of graft-versus-host responses after intestinal transplantation (dated by TCRdb to about 2021). About the full investigation: The transplants that recipients received were multivisceral, liver-intestinal, or isolated intestinal. All recipients received anti-thymocyte globulin induction followed by maintenance tacrolimus and steroids for around 3 years. After intestinal transplantation, graft-versus-host and host-versus-graft alloreactive T cell clones in the graft, circulation and bone marrow were tracked using bulk TCR-beta CDR3 sequencing. Alloreactive clones were identified by sequencing pre-transplant mixed lymphocyte reaction products and comparing them with unstimulated pre-transplant donor and recipient T cells. The cohort enrolled about two dozen intestinal transplant recipients, one of whom was a retransplant, and a few patients without pretransplant specimens were excluded. A peak of at least 4% donor T cells among recipient peripheral blood mononuclear cells was the definition used for donor T cell macrochimerism. Instead of going to the commercial service, samples from a few later patients were sequenced in-house on an Illumina MiSeq and processed with MiXCR.

On this clone: Its antigen is still unknown. One base away there is no much larger clone; base qualities are not given.

The sample's time point label is to be understood as: cells obtained before transplantation from donor or recipient. CD3+CD4+ and CD3+CD8+ populations were FACS-sorted from unstimulated pre-transplant donor and recipient cells taken from spleen or lymph nodes. Receptors were amplified or captured by the immunoSEQ multiplex PCR assay. For most patients, genomic DNA was isolated with the Qiagen DNeasy Blood and Tissue Kit and sent frozen to Adaptive Biotechnologies for TCR sequencing. For most patients, genomic DNA was subjected to high-throughput TCR-beta CDR3 sequencing by Adaptive Biotechnologies. Regarding the original processing steps: TCR sequencing data were retrieved from Adaptive's ImmunoSEQ software for some 17 patients, whereas a few other patients were processed with MiXCR and VDJtools. To correct CD4 versus CD8 sorting errors, any sequence found in both subsets at a frequency ratio below 5:1 was removed. CDR3 nucleotide sequences shared between donor and recipient were removed because the origin of such sequences could not be assigned. Alloreactive clones required at least 2-fold expansion over unstimulated cells and minimum CFSE-low frequency of 0.002% (template counts) or 0.001% (read counts). Clones were considered mappable if detected in sequenced pre-transplant spleen, lymph node, or MLR CFSE-low populations of the donor or recipient. The cumulative frequency of alloreactive clones was calculated as a percentage of all sequences, weighted by copy number. The immuneACCESS repertoire file appears here via TCRdb, limited to in-frame rearrangements. These files lack a portion of the clones; in checked studies, under half of the deficit traces to unresolved V genes, and the cause of the others is not known. V, J and clone size derive from that table, while D and trimming were established from the DNA sequence. The sample table holds 80,000 to 95,000 clones, of which 80% to 95% were seen once. The top ten clonotypes cover roughly 6% of the sample.

The paper's findings and limits, for the study overall: The conclusions were limited by the relatively low number and heterogeneity of the intestinal transplant patients. In patients with donor T cell macrochimerism, the allografts had high GvH to HvG T cell clonal ratios. GvH clones turned up in recipient bone marrow, with some appearing earlier in ileal mucosa or blood, a pattern consistent with an intestinal mucosal origin. Early after transplant, declines in HvG clones were associated with peak levels of circulating GvH clones.

The sequence was obtained from a human donor who received an intestinal transplant. The sequences come from unstimulated CD8+ T cells sorted from spleen or lymph node cells, collected before intestinal transplant.

The CDR3 amino acid sequence is: CASSEERGGQDTQYF. Read as DNA, the sequence is TGTGCCAGCAGTGAAGAACGGGGGGGGCAAGATACGCAGTATTTT. The rearrangement joined TRBV6-1 to TRBJ2-3, with 8 middle bases fitting TRBD2. Unmatched junction bases come to 5, with V trimmed by 1 base and J by 5 bases. The CDR3, cysteine through phenylalanine, is 15 amino acids long. The read is trimmed to its CDR3 DNA, 45 bases read in frame from base 1. According to the germline V gene, CDR1 reads MNHNS and CDR2 reads SASEGT.